The 18 T cell receptor beta chains listed next were all sequenced from one sample in a study of T cells after somatic rescue of genetic block. The data were produced by immunoSEQ multiplex PCR, yet TCRdb's version contains in-frame clones alone and is incomplete. There are about 67,000 clones in the sample; approximately 90% occur only once, and around 3% lies in the top ten. The sample consisted of peripheral blood mononuclear cells (PBMCs). These receptors were taken from a man aged 35 to 55.

CDR3: CASSTGPYEQYF. The CDR3 nucleotides read TGTGCCAGCAGTACAGGGCCCTACGAGCAGTACTTC. J is TRBJ2-7 and V is TRBV28; D possibly corresponds to TRBD1 (6 bases). The V and J ends lost 5 bases and 2 bases respectively, with 7 bases between them. Germline assignment: CDR1 MDHEN and CDR2 SYDVKM. This CDR3 is 12 amino acids long.

V gene TRBV30 combines with J gene TRBJ1-4; D might be TRBD1 (6 bases). The CDR3 consists of 15 residues. V was shortened by 5 bases and J by 8 bases, with 21 bases between the two germline ends. Germline CDR1 and CDR2: GTSNPN and SVGIG (reference sequence). The CDR3 region has the DNA TGTGCCTGGGGTTTACAGGGATCGATAGGGGAAAAACTGTTTTTT. This translates into CAWGLQGSIGEKLFF.

The rearrangement links TRBV10-3 to TRBJ2-3; 8 positions match TRBD2. The CDR3 has 16 amino acids. After removal of 5 bases from V and 6 bases from J, the junction contained 13 bases not matched to a gene. Germline V gives CDR1 ENHRY, CDR2 SYGVKD. DNA of the CDR3: TGTGCCATCAGTTCCATACCAGCGGGAGAGGGGGATACGCAGTATTTT. Translated, it gives CAISSIPAGEGDTQYF.

The rearrangement links TRBV7-2 to TRBJ1-5, with D possibly being TRBD1 (6 bases). This CDR3 has 15 amino acids. V was trimmed by 0 bases and J by 7 bases, leaving 13 bases between them. CDR1 and CDR2 (germline): SGHTA, FQGNSA. The CDR3, as DNA: TGTGCCAGCAGCTTAGCCTACAGGGCCGCCCAGCCCCAGCATTTT. Translated: CASSLAYRAAQPQHF. Drawing the rest from reference TRBV7-2 and TRBJ1-5, the complete variable domain is GAGVSQSPSNKVTEKGKDVELRCDPISGHTALYWYRQSLGQGLEFLIYFQGNSAPDKSGLPSDRFSAERTGGSVSTLTIQRTQQEDSAVYLCASSLAYRAAQPQHFGDGTRLSIL.

This sequence joins TRBV11-3 and TRBJ2-5, with 8 bases lining up with TRBD1. This CDR3 has 20 amino acids. V lost 5 bases and J lost 5; bases outside the gene matches: 25. CDR1 SGHNT and CDR2 YENEEA come from the germline V gene. CDR3: CASSTPTGAESFTRGETQYF. The CDR3, as DNA: TGTGCCAGCAGCACTCCGACAGGGGCCGAAAGTTTCACAAGGGGGGAGACCCAGTACTTC.

The genes are TRBV10-2 and TRBJ1-5; no firm D call. Trimming stripped 8 bases from V and 3 bases from J, with 14 bases between. Germline-derived CDR1 and CDR2 are WSHSY and SAAADI. The CDR3 contains 14 residues. CDR3 in DNA: TGCGCCAGCCGGGAGGCGGTCACCAATCAGCCCCAGCATTTT. Residues: CASREAVTNQPQHF.

This clone came up a few times. This rearrangement joins TRBV18 to TRBJ2-5, with a weak D call TRBD2 (5 bases). This CDR3 has 16 amino acids. Per the germline V gene, CDR1 is KGHSH and CDR2 is LQKENI. V lost 4 bases and J lost 5, with 20 bases in between. The CDR3 DNA reads TGTGCCAGCTCACTGCGTACTAGACGCAGAGGGGAGACCCAGTACTTC. This codes for CASSLRTRRRGETQYF. Full variable domain (rest looked up from reference TRBV18 and TRBJ2-5): NAGVMQNPRHLVRRRGQEARLRCSPMKGHSHVYWYRQLPEEGLKFMVYLQKENIIDESGMPKERFSAEFPKEGPSILRIQQVVRGDSAAYFCASSLRTRRRGETQYFGPGTRLLVL.

The CDR3 coding sequence is TGTGCCAGCAGTTTGGGGGGGCGCATCGTCGAGCAGTACTTC. This encodes CASSLGGRIVEQYF. This rearrangement joins TRBV6-5 to TRBJ2-7; the D gene is possibly TRBD2 (7 bases). This CDR3 is built from 14 residues. Looked up from germline, CDR1 is MNHEY and CDR2 is SVGAGI. Trimming stripped 4 bases from V and 6 bases from J, with 16 bases between.

This clone was recorded once. This chain links TRBV18 with TRBJ1-6, with D possibly matching TRBD1 (5 bases). The V gene's germline CDR1 is KGHSH and CDR2 LQKENI. Trimming left V 3 bases short and J 7 bases short, with 13 bases between. The CDR3 sequence is 15 residues long. The CDR3 here is CASSPGTESNSPLHF. The CDR3 nucleotides read TGTGCCAGCTCACCCGGGACGGAGTCGAATTCACCCCTCCACTTT.

The chain uses TRBV4-1 and TRBJ2-5; the match to TRBD1 covers 8 bases. The J segment lost 0 bases and the V segment lost 2 bases, leaving 5 bases of the junction unmatched. The germline CDR1 and CDR2 sequences are MGHRA and YSYEKL. The CDR3 totals 16 residues. The CDR3 here is CASSQPDREYQETQYF. The CDR3 nucleotides read TGCGCCAGCAGCCAACCGGACAGGGAGTACCAAGAGACCCAGTACTTC.

The count of this clone is one. The chain uses TRBV19 and TRBJ1-1; no definite D call. In germline, CDR1 is LNHDA, CDR2 SQIVND (reference sequence). The length of the CDR3 is 12 residues. Between the trimmed V and J ends, which lost 10 bases and 0 bases, there was a span of 9 bases. The CDR3 region is CAKRYLNTEAFF. DNA for the CDR3: TGTGCCAAGAGGTACCTGAACACTGAAGCTTTCTTT.

In its sample, this clone was seen once. This chain uses TRBV28 with TRBJ2-5; D gene unclear. The ends were cut back, 3 bases at V and 1 base at J, with 9 bases in the middle. This CDR3 is 14 amino acids long. Germline values: CDR1 MDHEN, CDR2 SYDVKM. The CDR3 protein is CASSLSGIQETQYF. The CDR3 DNA is TGTGCCAGCAGTTTGAGTGGGATCCAAGAGACCCAGTACTTC.

The J gene is TRBJ2-5, the V gene TRBV7-2, with a weak D call TRBD1 (5 bases). This CDR3 is 18 amino acids long. Germline-derived CDR1 and CDR2 are SGHTA and FQGNSA. V gave up 2 bases and J gave up 0 bases, with 19 bases separating them. In DNA, the CDR3 is TGTGCCAGCAGCTTAAAGGGATCTGGGGCCAGAAACCAAGAGACCCAGTACTTC. Protein sequence: CASSLKGSGARNQETQYF.

The CDR3 loop reads CASSYSLAGETQYF. DNA of the CDR3: TGTGCCAGCAGTTACTCTCTAGCGGGGGAGACCCAGTACTTC. The J gene is TRBJ2-5, the V gene TRBV6-6; 9 bases line up with TRBD2. Germline values: CDR1 MNHNY, CDR2 SVGAGI (reference sequence). This CDR3 contains 14 residues. V was pared by 0 bases and J by 5 bases, with 1 base of the junction left unmatched.

The genes are TRBV7-6 and TRBJ2-1; the D call may be TRBD1 or TRBD2 (6 bases each). This CDR3 is 15 amino acids long. Germline lookup yields CDR1 SGHVS and CDR2 FNYEAQ. Deletions cut 5 bases from V and 4 bases from J, with 15 bases between. CDR3 bases: TGTGCCAGCAGCAGGACAGCGGGTGGATACAATGAGCAGTTCTTC. Its protein product is CASSRTAGGYNEQFF.

The J gene is TRBJ2-5, the V gene TRBV12-2; the tabulated D call, TRBD2, remains unverified against the DNA. TRBV12-2 corresponds to a pseudogene. The CDR3 has 13 amino acids. The CDR3 DNA is TGTGCAAGTCGTCATCGGCCGGGAGAGACCCAGTACTTC. It encodes CASRHRPGETQYF.

This chain connects TRBV13 to TRBJ2-7; 8 positions match TRBD1. V shed 2 bases, J shed 2 bases, and the junction held 5 bases outside the gene matches. In germline, CDR1 is PRHDT, CDR2 FYEKMQ (reference sequence). The CDR3 length is 15 residues. This chain's CDR3 is CASSLRGQGAYEQYF. Written as DNA, the CDR3 is TGTGCCAGCAGCTTACGCGGACAGGGAGCCTACGAGCAGTACTTC. The variable domain in full, with the rest retrieved from reference TRBV13 and TRBJ2-7, is AAGVIQSPRHLIKEKRETATLKCYPIPRHDTVYWYQQGPGQDPQFLISFYEKMQSDKGSIPDRFSAQQFSDYHSELNMSSLELGDSALYFCASSLRGQGAYEQYFGPGTRLTVT.

V gene TRBV7-9 combines with J gene TRBJ2-3, with 12 nucleotides matching TRBD2. Trimming took 7 bases from V and 6 from J; bases not matched to a gene: 8. The CDR3 length is 15 residues. From germline, CDR1 is SEHNR and CDR2 FQNEAQ (reference sequence). The CDR3 loop is CASMPTSGRSDTQYF. The CDR3 nucleotides are TGTGCCAGCATGCCGACTAGCGGGAGAAGTGATACGCAGTATTTT.